This is a list of T cell receptor beta chains from one sample in a study of early T cells in non-severe SARS-CoV-2 infection. In TCRdb, the 5' RACE reads were re-called with MiXCR into one record per CDR3 protein. The sample lists approximately 80,000 distinct CDR3 sequences, over 9% occurring once. The sample in question was whole blood, obtained at baseline. These receptors were taken from an adult who was a healthcare worker with PCR-confirmed SARS-CoV-2 infection or an uninfected control (not recorded which). Both conserved end residues are part of each CDR3. Fields, in order: V gene, clone size, J gene, D gene, CDR3 DNA, CDR3 protein. D genes are given only for firm matches. Only part of the rows carry a size: once, few, many, or a class if the clone is expanded.

V gene: TRBV29-1
clone size: many
J gene: TRBJ1-5
D gene: .
CDR3 DNA: TGCAGCGTTGGAGGGCAGGGCGATCAGCCCCAGCATTTT
CDR3 protein: CSVGGQGDQPQHF

V gene: TRBV29-1
clone size: .
J gene: TRBJ1-2
D gene: .
CDR3 DNA: TGCAGCGTTTATGGTCAATCTGGGGGCTACACCTTC
CDR3 protein: CSVYGQSGGYTF

V gene: TRBV28
clone size: many
J gene: TRBJ1-6
D gene: TRBD1
CDR3 DNA: TGTGCCAGCAACTCCATGACAGGGAATTCACCCCTCCACTTT
CDR3 protein: CASNSMTGNSPLHF

V gene: TRBV11-1
clone size: .
J gene: TRBJ2-5
D gene: .
CDR3 DNA: TGTGCCAGCAGCAGGGATAGGGAAGAGACCCAGTACTTC
CDR3 protein: CASSRDREETQYF

V gene: TRBV11-3
clone size: many
J gene: TRBJ2-3
D gene: .
CDR3 DNA: TGTGCCAGCAGCTTAGATCGCACAGATACGCAGTATTTT
CDR3 protein: CASSLDRTDTQYF

V gene: TRBV28
clone size: .
J gene: TRBJ1-5
D gene: TRBD1
CDR3 DNA: TGTGCCAGCAGTGTCACAGGGGACCGACAGCCCCAGCATTTT
CDR3 protein: CASSVTGDRQPQHF

V gene: TRBV11-3
clone size: .
J gene: TRBJ2-7
D gene: .
CDR3 DNA: TGTGCCAGCTTTCTTCTGGGGATCTGCTCGTACGAGCAGTACTTC
CDR3 protein: CASFLLGICSYEQYF

V gene: TRBV6-2/TRBV6-3
clone size: few
J gene: TRBJ2-1
D gene: .
CDR3 DNA: TGTGCCAGCAGTTTGACCTGGGATGAGCAGTTCTTC
CDR3 protein: CASSLTWDEQFF

V gene: TRBV10-2
clone size: .
J gene: TRBJ1-2
D gene: .
CDR3 DNA: TGCGCCAGCAGTGGTAGGGAAACTGATGGCTACACCTTC
CDR3 protein: CASSGRETDGYTF

V gene: TRBV4-1
clone size: many
J gene: TRBJ2-3
D gene: .
CDR3 DNA: TGCGCCAGCAGCCTCCCCAGGGGGGGTGGCACAGATACGCAGTATTTT
CDR3 protein: CASSLPRGGGTDTQYF

V gene: TRBV4-1
clone size: few
J gene: TRBJ1-6
D gene: TRBD1
CDR3 DNA: TGCGCCAGCAGCCCCTCCGGACAGGGCGTCTATAATTCACCCCTCCACTTT
CDR3 protein: CASSPSGQGVYNSPLHF

V gene: TRBV18
clone size: many
J gene: TRBJ2-2
D gene: .
CDR3 DNA: TGTGCCAGCTCACCACGCAGGGTCCCCACCGGGGAGCTGTTTTTT
CDR3 protein: CASSPRRVPTGELFF

V gene: TRBV7-2
clone size: many
J gene: TRBJ2-5
D gene: .
CDR3 DNA: TGTGCCAGCAGCTTAGAGGGCGTCCGAAGAAAGACCCAGTACTTC
CDR3 protein: CASSLEGVRRKTQYF

V gene: TRBV28
clone size: few
J gene: TRBJ2-1
D gene: .
CDR3 DNA: TGTGCCAGCAGTTCTGGACTGGGAATTGAGCAGTTCTTC
CDR3 protein: CASSSGLGIEQFF

V gene: TRBV6-2/TRBV6-3
clone size: few
J gene: TRBJ2-1
D gene: TRBD1
CDR3 DNA: TGTGCCAGCAGACCCGGGACAGGGTTGTTCAATGAGCAGTTCTTC
CDR3 protein: CASRPGTGLFNEQFF

V gene: TRBV30
clone size: few
J gene: TRBJ1-2
D gene: .
CDR3 DNA: TGTGCCTGGAGTGTACTTGACAGGAGAAGCTATGGCTACACCTTC
CDR3 protein: CAWSVLDRRSYGYTF

V gene: TRBV6-2/TRBV6-3
clone size: few
J gene: TRBJ2-1
D gene: TRBD2
CDR3 DNA: TGTGCCAGCAGTTACGCGATCACGGGACTAGTAAATGAGCAGTTCTTC
CDR3 protein: CASSYAITGLVNEQFF

V gene: TRBV4-2
clone size: .
J gene: TRBJ1-4
D gene: .
CDR3 DNA: TGTGCCAGCAGCCAAGTCGGCTCGAGCCAGAATGAAAAACTGTTTTTT
CDR3 protein: CASSQVGSSQNEKLFF

V gene: TRBV29-1
clone size: many
J gene: TRBJ1-1
D gene: .
CDR3 DNA: TGCAGCGCGCATAACCCAAGGGGATCCGGGAACACTGAAGCTTTCTTT
CDR3 protein: CSAHNPRGSGNTEAFF

V gene: TRBV19
clone size: many
J gene: TRBJ2-1
D gene: TRBD1
CDR3 DNA: TGTGCCAGCATCGACAGGGCTGAGCAGTTCTTC
CDR3 protein: CASIDRAEQFF

V gene: TRBV20-1
clone size: many
J gene: TRBJ2-3
D gene: .
CDR3 DNA: TGCAGTGCTCAACCCTGGACTAGCACAGATACGCAGTATTTT
CDR3 protein: CSAQPWTSTDTQYF

V gene: TRBV7-2
clone size: few
J gene: TRBJ1-4
D gene: .
CDR3 DNA: TGTGCCAGCAGCTTAGATAGCCAAAAACTGTTTTTT
CDR3 protein: CASSLDSQKLFF

V gene: TRBV5-6
clone size: .
J gene: TRBJ1-5
D gene: .
CDR3 DNA: TGTGCCAGCAGCTCCGGAATGCGGCCAAATCAGCCCCAGCATTTT
CDR3 protein: CASSSGMRPNQPQHF

V gene: TRBV29-1
clone size: .
J gene: TRBJ2-2
D gene: .
CDR3 DNA: TGCAGCGTTGGAGTACTGAGGGAGCTGTTTTTT
CDR3 protein: CSVGVLRELFF